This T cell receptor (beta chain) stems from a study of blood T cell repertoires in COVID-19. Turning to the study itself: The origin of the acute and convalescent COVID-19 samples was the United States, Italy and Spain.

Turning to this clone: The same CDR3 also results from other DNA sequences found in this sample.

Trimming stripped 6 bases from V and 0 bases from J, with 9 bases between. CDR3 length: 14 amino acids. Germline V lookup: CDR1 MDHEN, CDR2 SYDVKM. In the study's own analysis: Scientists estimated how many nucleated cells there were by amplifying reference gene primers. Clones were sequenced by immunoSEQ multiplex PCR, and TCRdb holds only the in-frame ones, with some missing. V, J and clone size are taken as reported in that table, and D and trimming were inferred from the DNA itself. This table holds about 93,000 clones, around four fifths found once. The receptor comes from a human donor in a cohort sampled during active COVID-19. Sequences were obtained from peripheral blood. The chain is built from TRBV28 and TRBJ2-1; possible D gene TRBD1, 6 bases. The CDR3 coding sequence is TGTGCCAGCAGACGAGGGGGCTCCTACAATGAGCAGTTCTTC. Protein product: CASRRGGSYNEQFF.